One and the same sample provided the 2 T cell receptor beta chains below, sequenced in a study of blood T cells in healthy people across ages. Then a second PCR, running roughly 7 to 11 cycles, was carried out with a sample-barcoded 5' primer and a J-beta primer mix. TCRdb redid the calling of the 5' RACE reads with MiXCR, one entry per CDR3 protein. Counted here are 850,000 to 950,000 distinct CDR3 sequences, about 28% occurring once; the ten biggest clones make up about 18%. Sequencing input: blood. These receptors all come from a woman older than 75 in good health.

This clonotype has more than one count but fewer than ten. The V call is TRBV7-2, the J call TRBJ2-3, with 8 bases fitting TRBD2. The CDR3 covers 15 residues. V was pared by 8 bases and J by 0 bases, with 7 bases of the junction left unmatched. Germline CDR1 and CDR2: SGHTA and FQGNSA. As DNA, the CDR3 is TGTGCCAGCCTCCCCCCGGGGGGGAGCACAGATACGCAGTATTTT. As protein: CASLPPGGSTDTQYF.

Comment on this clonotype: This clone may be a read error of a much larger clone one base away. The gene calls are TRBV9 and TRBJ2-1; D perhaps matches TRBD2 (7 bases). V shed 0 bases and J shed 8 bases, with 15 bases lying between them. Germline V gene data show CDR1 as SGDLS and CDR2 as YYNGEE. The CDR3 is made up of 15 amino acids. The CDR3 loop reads CASSVAGGGAHEQFF. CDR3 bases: TGTGCCAGCAGCGTAGCTGGAGGGGGGGCACATGAGCAGTTCTTC.